One sample yielded the 29 T cell receptor beta chains listed below, sequenced in a study of technical replicates of blood from a handful of donors. Profiled with immunoSEQ multiplex PCR; TCRdb holds only in-frame clones, not every one. The sample has roughly 60,000 clones, 91% seen once. The sequenced sample consisted of PBMCs. The receptors derive from a human donor in good health. Some clones in this sample may be carry-over from other donors' samples.

The V call is TRBV6-1, the J call TRBJ1-2, with 8 nucleotides matching TRBD1. Germline V CDR1 and CDR2: MNHNS, SASEGT. The V segment lost 11 bases and the J segment 0 bases; nucleotides outside the gene matches: 8. This CDR3 has 14 residues. CDR3: CALLGTGANYGYTF. CDR3 nucleotide sequence: TGTGCCCTCCTCGGGACAGGAGCTAACTATGGCTACACCTTC.

CDR3 nucleotides: TGTGCCAGCTCACCCTCGTGGGACAGGGGTAACTATGGCTACACCTTC. This sequence encodes CASSPSWDRGNYGYTF. V usage is TRBV18 and J usage is TRBJ1-2, with TRBD1 matching 10 bases. The V gene's germline CDR1 is KGHSH and CDR2 LQKENI. The junction had 5 bases not matched to a gene; V was cut back by 3 bases and J by 1 base. This CDR3 is 16 amino acids long.

The genes are TRBV10-3 and TRBJ1-3, with 7 positions matching TRBD1. Germline V lookup: CDR1 ENHRY, CDR2 SYGVKD. This CDR3 spans 14 amino acids. Germline trimming cut 4 bases from V and 0 bases from J; bases unmatched to any gene: 0. CDR3 in DNA: TGTGCCATCAGTGGGACAGGCTCTGGAAACACCATATATTTT. It codes for CAISGTGSGNTIYF.

This clone has a handful of counts. The DNA for the CDR3 is TGTGCCAGCGGCGCTCGACTCGGGACAGGGGGGACCGGGGAGCTGTTTTTT. This sequence encodes CASGARLGTGGTGELFF. The chain is built from TRBV11-2 and TRBJ2-2; 11 positions match TRBD1. With V trimmed by 8 bases and J by 5 bases, 13 bases remained unmatched. Germline V gives CDR1 SGHAT, CDR2 FQNNGV. The length of the CDR3 is 17 residues.

This chain uses TRBV7-9 with TRBJ2-1; 9 bases align to TRBD2. Looked up from germline, CDR1 is SEHNR and CDR2 is FQNEAQ (reference sequence). Trimming at V came to 7 bases and at J to 8 bases, leaving 15 bases not matched to a gene. The CDR3 is 16 amino acids. CDR3 loop: CASTSLAGKKFYEQFF. The CDR3 bases are TGTGCCAGCACCTCCCTAGCGGGAAAGAAGTTCTATGAGCAGTTCTTC.

This chain joins TRBV6-4 and TRBJ2-2; 12 bases are shared with TRBD2. In germline, CDR1 is MRHNA, CDR2 SNTAGT. V lost 6 bases and J lost 4; bases outside the gene matches: 6. The CDR3 spans 16 residues. The CDR3 sequence is CASSLAGGQGTGELFF. The CDR3 DNA follows: TGTGCCAGCAGCCTAGCGGGAGGGCAAGGCACCGGGGAGCTGTTTTTT.

This clone was detected only a few times. The J gene is TRBJ1-5, the V gene TRBV6-6; D ambiguous. From germline, CDR1 is MNHNY and CDR2 SVGAGI (reference sequence). The CDR3 contains 15 residues. With 0 bases removed from V and 3 bases from J, the gap between germline ends came to 9 bases. The CDR3 loop is CASSYSPGNNQPQHF. The DNA of the CDR3 is TGTGCCAGCAGTTACTCACCGGGGAACAATCAGCCCCAGCATTTT.

The sample holds one count of this clone. This chain joins TRBV30 and TRBJ1-5; D call uncertain. Trimming shortened V by 0 bases and J by 6 bases, and 9 bases separated the two germline ends. Germline CDR1 reads GTSNPN; CDR2 reads SVGIG (reference sequence). CDR3 length: 13 amino acids. In nucleotides, the CDR3 is TGTGCCTGGAGTGTGGCAGGTCTTCAGCCCCAGCATTTT. This translates into CAWSVAGLQPQHF.

The chain is built from TRBV7-7 and TRBJ2-5; maybe TRBD2 (5 bases). Germline V gene sequence: CDR1 SSHAT, CDR2 FNYEAQ (reference sequence). The CDR3 runs to 13 residues. The ends were cut back, 4 bases at V and 2 bases at J, with 8 bases in the middle. CDR3 bases: TGTGCCAGCAGCTGGACTTATCAAGAGACCCAGTACTTC. Protein: CASSWTYQETQYF.

There are a few counts of this clone. The DNA of the CDR3 is TGTGCCAGCAGCCTGACCGGGACTAGCGTATACAATGAGCAGTTCTTC. Translated, it gives CASSLTGTSVYNEQFF. This sequence joins TRBV4-2 and TRBJ2-1; 10 nucleotides line up with TRBD2. V lost 4 bases, J lost 4 bases, and 7 bases stayed unmatched. Germline CDR1 is LGHNA and CDR2 is YNFKEQ. The CDR3 is made up of 16 amino acids.

This chain connects TRBV4-2 to TRBJ1-1; weak D call: TRBD1 (5 bases). V was cut by 0 bases and J by 5 bases, with 13 bases left in between. In germline, CDR1 is LGHNA, CDR2 YNFKEQ. The CDR3 has 15 amino acids. CDR3 protein: CASSQDSGAGTEAFF. CDR3 nucleotides: TGTGCCAGCAGCCAAGACTCTGGGGCTGGAACTGAAGCTTTCTTT.

V is TRBV7-9 and J is TRBJ1-2; D gene unclear. The CDR3 consists of 11 residues. Trimming took 5 bases from V and 7 from J, leaving 8 bases between them. The germline V gene has CDR1 SEHNR and CDR2 FQNEAQ (reference sequence). The CDR3 DNA is TGTGCCAGCAGCCCGCGCCCTGGCTACACCTTC. It translates to CASSPRPGYTF.

V and J are TRBV18 and TRBJ2-7; 7 bases match TRBD1. The CDR3 has 13 amino acids. CDR1 KGHSH and CDR2 LQKENI come from the germline V gene. With V trimmed by 5 bases and J by 2 bases, 3 bases remained unmatched. CDR3 in DNA: TGTGCCAGCTCAACAGGGGAAGCCTACGAGCAGTACTTC. Amino acids: CASSTGEAYEQYF. The variable domain in full, with the rest retrieved from reference TRBV18 and TRBJ2-7, is NAGVMQNPRHLVRRRGQEARLRCSPMKGHSHVYWYRQLPEEGLKFMVYLQKENIIDESGMPKERFSAEFPKEGPSILRIQQVVRGDSAAYFCASSTGEAYEQYFGPGTRLTVT.

CDR3 loop: CASSAGLAADTQYF. The CDR3 nucleotides are TGTGCCAGCAGCGCGGGACTAGCGGCAGATACGCAGTATTTT. The rearrangement uses TRBV7-2 and TRBJ2-3, with 11 bases aligning to TRBD2. V was clipped by 5 bases and J by 4 bases; unmatched bases: 2. CDR3 length equals 14 residues. Germline loops: CDR1 SGHTA, CDR2 FQGNSA.

V usage is TRBV28 and J usage is TRBJ1-5; D gene ambiguous. The V end was cut by 7 bases, the J end by 7 bases, with 11 bases between. The CDR3 runs 12 residues. Germline V gives CDR1 MDHEN, CDR2 SYDVKM. The CDR3 DNA reads as TGTGCCAGCAACCCCGGCGGACAGCCCCAGCATTTT. Translation gives CASNPGGQPQHF.

The chain couples TRBV7-8 to TRBJ2-3; TRBD2 might be the D (6 bases). Germline CDR1 and CDR2: SGHVS and FQNEAQ. Trimming removed 5 bases at V and 5 bases at J, with 17 bases between. This CDR3 spans 15 amino acids. Here the CDR3 DNA reads TGTGCCAGCAGCCGCCGTTGGCCGCGGGAAGATACGCAGTATTTT. Translating it yields CASSRRWPREDTQYF.

The V call is TRBV15, the J call TRBJ2-5; 8 bases agree with TRBD1. CDR3 length equals 15 residues. Germline V gene sequence: CDR1 LNHNV, CDR2 YYDKDF (reference sequence). Trimming cost V 0 bases and J 5 bases; bases outside gene matches: 5. CDR3: CATSRDHTGGETQYF. CDR3 nucleotides: TGTGCCACCAGCAGAGATCATACAGGGGGGGAGACCCAGTACTTC.

V usage is TRBV30 and J usage is TRBJ2-5; TRBD2 matches 11 bases. The germline V gene encodes CDR1 GTSNPN and CDR2 SVGIG (reference sequence). The CDR3 totals 14 residues. J gave up 4 bases and V 2 bases, and 3 bases lay outside the gene matches. CDR3: CAWSLLAGGETQYF. CDR3 bases: TGTGCCTGGAGTCTCCTAGCGGGAGGAGAGACCCAGTACTTC.

The chain combines TRBV7-9 with TRBJ1-1; 7 positions agree with TRBD1. The germline V gene has CDR1 SEHNR and CDR2 FQNEAQ (reference sequence). V was clipped by 6 bases and J by 4 bases; unmatched bases: 5. This CDR3 region has 13 residues. The CDR3 region is CASRSTGATEAFF. The CDR3 bases are TGTGCCAGCAGATCTACAGGGGCCACTGAAGCTTTCTTT. The full variable domain, rest sourced from reference TRBV7-9 and TRBJ1-1, is DTGVSQNPRHKITKRGQNVTFRCDPISEHNRLYWYRQTLGQGPEFLTYFQNEAQLEKSRLLSDRFSAERPKGSFSTLEIQRTEQGDSAMYLCASRSTGATEAFFGQGTRLTVV.

The CDR3 protein is CASSRTSGGLGNEQFF. CDR3 sequence (DNA): TGCGCCAGCAGCCGGACTAGCGGGGGATTGGGCAATGAGCAGTTCTTC. The V call is TRBV4-1, the J call TRBJ2-1; 13 bases fit TRBD2. V shed 4 bases and J 6 bases; nucleotides not matched to a gene: 6. From germline, CDR1 is MGHRA and CDR2 YSYEKL. There are 16 residues in the CDR3.

The V and J genes are TRBV5-4 and TRBJ1-2, with D possibly being TRBD1 (5 bases). The CDR3 covers 14 residues. Germline V CDR1 and CDR2: SGHNT, YYREEE (reference sequence). The germline V and J ends were trimmed by 2 bases and 3 bases, with 11 bases remaining between them. CDR3 loop: CASSFWGHHYGYTF. CDR3 coding DNA: TGTGCCAGCAGCTTCTGGGGCCACCACTATGGCTACACCTTC.

The J gene is TRBJ1-2, the V gene TRBV5-1; TRBD1 is a possible D gene (6 bases). CDR1 is SGHRS, CDR2 YFSETQ, per germline. The germline V and J ends were trimmed by 0 bases and 5 bases, with 11 bases remaining between them. The CDR3 is 14 amino acids. CDR3 DNA sequence: TGCGCCAGCAGCTTGGCCGGCAGGGGTTATGGCTACACCTTC. Translated: CASSLAGRGYGYTF. Based on the CDR3 plus reference TRBV5-1 and TRBJ1-2, the full variable domain is KAGVTQTPRYLIKTRGQQVTLSCSPISGHRSVSWYQQTPGQGLQFLFEYFSETQRNKGNFPGRFSGRQFSNSRSEMNVSTLELGDSALYLCASSLAGRGYGYTFGSGTRLTVV.

The chain has TRBV18 and TRBJ2-7, with 10 nucleotides matching TRBD1. Germline V gene lookup returns CDR1 KGHSH and CDR2 LQKENI. The CDR3 has 18 residues. The trim removed 5 bases at V and 0 bases at J, leaving 13 bases unmatched. The CDR3 nucleotides are TGTGCCAGCTCATCCACTCCGGGACAGGGGACACACTCCTACGAGCAGTACTTC. This gives the protein CASSSTPGQGTHSYEQYF. Using reference TRBV18 and TRBJ2-7 for the parts outside the CDR3, the full variable domain is NAGVMQNPRHLVRRRGQEARLRCSPMKGHSHVYWYRQLPEEGLKFMVYLQKENIIDESGMPKERFSAEFPKEGPSILRIQQVVRGDSAAYFCASSSTPGQGTHSYEQYFGPGTRLTVT.

V is TRBV11-2 and J is TRBJ2-5, with D perhaps TRBD1 (5 bases). In germline, CDR1 is SGHAT, CDR2 FQNNGV. The CDR3 length is 15 residues. V lost 3 bases to trimming and J lost 5 bases, with 16 bases between them. As DNA, the CDR3 is TGTGCCAGCAGCTTTGGTAGCTCTAAGGGGGAGACCCAGTACTTC. Translating it yields CASSFGSSKGETQYF.

This rearrangement joins TRBV7-8 to TRBJ2-5, with TRBD2 matching 8 bases. Germline CDR1 SGHVS, CDR2 FQNEAQ. This CDR3 has 16 residues. Trimming took 6 bases from V and 3 from J; bases not matched to a gene: 12. CDR3 bases: TGTGCCAGCAGGGTTGGGCGGGGGGCCAAAAAAGAGACCCAGTACTTC. Translated, it gives CASRVGRGAKKETQYF.

The chain is built from TRBV9 and TRBJ2-3, with a possible D match to TRBD2 (6 bases). The CDR3 has 15 residues. V was cut by 3 bases and J by 4 bases, with 15 bases left in between. Germline assignment: CDR1 SGDLS and CDR2 YYNGEE. The CDR3 here is CASSASSSVADTQYF. CDR3 in DNA: TGTGCCAGCAGCGCCTCATCTAGCGTGGCAGATACGCAGTATTTT.

The chain couples TRBV6-5 to TRBJ1-6; TRBD1 agrees at 7 bases. Germline CDR1 reads MNHEY; CDR2 reads SVGAGI. With V trimmed by 4 bases and J by 8 bases, 11 bases remained unmatched. The CDR3 consists of 16 residues. CDR3 sequence: CASSSGQDLLHSPLHF. CDR3 sequence (DNA): TGTGCCAGCAGTTCAGGACAGGATCTACTGCATTCACCCCTCCACTTT.

The chain joins TRBV7-2 to TRBJ2-1, with TRBD1 identical over 9 bases. The CDR3 runs 15 residues. CDR1 is SGHTA and CDR2 is FQGNSA in the germline V gene. With 1 base clipped from V and 3 bases from J, the junction kept 1 base outside the gene matches. CDR3 protein: CASSLGTGVYNEQFF. CDR3 in DNA: TGTGCCAGCAGCTTAGGGACAGGGGTCTACAATGAGCAGTTCTTC.

The gene calls are TRBV5-6 and TRBJ2-1; TRBD1 agrees at 10 bases. V was clipped by 3 bases and J by 5 bases; unmatched bases: 5. CDR3 length: 15 residues. Germline V gene lookup returns CDR1 SGHDT and CDR2 YYEEEE. CDR3 sequence: CASSSDRGQDNEQFF. As DNA, the CDR3 is TGTGCCAGCAGCTCCGACAGGGGGCAAGACAATGAGCAGTTCTTC.